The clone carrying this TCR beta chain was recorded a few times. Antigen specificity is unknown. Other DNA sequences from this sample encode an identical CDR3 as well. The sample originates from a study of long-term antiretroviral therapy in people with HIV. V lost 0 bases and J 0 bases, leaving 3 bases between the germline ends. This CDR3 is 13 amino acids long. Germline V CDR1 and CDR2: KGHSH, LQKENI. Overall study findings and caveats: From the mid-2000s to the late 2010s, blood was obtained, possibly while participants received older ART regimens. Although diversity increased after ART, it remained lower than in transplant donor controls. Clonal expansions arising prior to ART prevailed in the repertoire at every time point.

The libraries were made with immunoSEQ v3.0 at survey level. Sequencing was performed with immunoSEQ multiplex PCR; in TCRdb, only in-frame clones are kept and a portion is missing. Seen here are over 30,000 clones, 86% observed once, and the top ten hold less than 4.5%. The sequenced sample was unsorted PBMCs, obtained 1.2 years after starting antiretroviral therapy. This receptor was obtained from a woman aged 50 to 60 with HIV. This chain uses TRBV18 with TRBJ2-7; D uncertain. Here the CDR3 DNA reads TGTGCCAGCTCACCACCCAGCTCCTACGAGCAGTACTTC. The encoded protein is CASSPPSSYEQYF.